Below, 17 T cell receptor beta chains from the same sample are listed, as sequenced in a study of blood T cells in healthy people across ages. The authors ran a second PCR of 7 to 11 cycles using a sample-barcoded 5' primer and a J-beta primer mix. TCRdb re-derived calls from the 5' RACE reads in MiXCR, one entry per CDR3 protein. The table has 600,000 or so distinct CDR3 sequences, less than 35% seen once; the top ten hold more than 15%. Sample: blood. These receptors came from a woman of 80 years or more in good health.

V is TRBV4-2 and J is TRBJ1-1; possibly TRBD1 for D (6 bases). Germline lookup yields CDR1 LGHNA and CDR2 YNFKEQ. This CDR3 has 15 amino acids. The ends were cut back, 4 bases at V and 6 bases at J, with 18 bases in the middle. The CDR3 protein is CASSRNQGIKSEAFF. DNA for the CDR3: TGTGCCAGCAGCCGGAATCAGGGGATAAAGTCTGAAGCTTTCTTT.

This chain uses TRBV7-2 with TRBJ1-2, with 8 positions matching TRBD1. Germline assignment: CDR1 SGHTA and CDR2 FQGNSA. V was pared by 0 bases and J by 4 bases, with 7 bases of the junction left unmatched. The CDR3 is 16 amino acids. CDR3 sequence reads: CASSLAVGTGGYGYTF. For the CDR3, the DNA is TGTGCCAGCAGCTTAGCAGTAGGAACAGGGGGCTATGGCTACACCTTC. The full variable domain, rest sourced from reference TRBV7-2 and TRBJ1-2, is GAGVSQSPSNKVTEKGKDVELRCDPISGHTALYWYRQSLGQGLEFLIYFQGNSAPDKSGLPSDRFSAERTGGSVSTLTIQRTQQEDSAVYLCASSLAVGTGGYGYTFGSGTRLTVV.

This clonotype has a count of ten or more. This chain connects TRBV15 to TRBJ2-3; D is perhaps TRBD1 (6 bases). This CDR3 is 16 amino acids long. Trimming removed 1 base at V and 4 bases at J, with 15 bases between. The germline V gene encodes CDR1 LNHNV and CDR2 YYDKDF (reference sequence). The CDR3 reads CATSRVGRGRADTQYF. CDR3 in DNA: TGTGCCACCAGCAGAGTTGGCAGGGGAAGGGCAGATACGCAGTATTTT.

Only a few counts were recorded for this clonotype. The chain employs TRBV29-1 and TRBJ2-1; D is possibly TRBD1 (6 bases). The J call may be in error: the DNA end matches TRBJ2-7 better. The CDR3 length is 14 residues. Germline CDR1 reads SQVTM; CDR2 reads ANQGSEA. DNA of the CDR3: TGCAGCGTTAACGACAGGAGCTCCTACAATGAGCAGTACTTC. Translation: CSVNDRSSYNEQYF.

Remarks on this clonotype: With a much larger clone just one base away, this may be a read error. The chain joins TRBV6-1 to TRBJ2-5; 13 nucleotides match TRBD2. V was pared by 5 bases and J by 3 bases, with 9 bases of the junction left unmatched. Per the germline V gene, CDR1 is MNHNS and CDR2 is SASEGT. This CDR3 region has 17 residues. For the CDR3, the DNA is TGTGCCAGCAGTCAGGGGTGGACTAGCGGGGGCAAAGAGACCCAGTACTTC. It codes for CASSQGWTSGGKETQYF.

This clonotype has ten or more counts. A much more abundant neighbour one base away suggests this may be a read error. The gene calls are TRBV7-8 and TRBJ2-7; D may be TRBD1 (6 bases). Germline V gene sequence: CDR1 SGHVS, CDR2 FQNEAQ. Trimming took 6 bases from V and 4 from J, leaving 13 bases between them. This CDR3 has 13 amino acids. CDR3: CASRRLQGYEQYF. CDR3 nucleotide sequence: TGTGCCAGCAGGCGATTACAGGGATACGAGCAGTACTTC.

A note on this clonotype: One end of the junction varies from germline; a read error may be responsible. This chain connects TRBV6-5 to TRBJ1-2; 7 nucleotides line up with TRBD1. Germline V CDR1 and CDR2: MNHEY, SVGAGI. The CDR3 is 13 residues long. The CDR3 is CVSRTGLDYGYTF. The CDR3 nucleotides are TGTGTCAGCAGGACAGGACTTGACTATGGCTACACCTTC.

This clonotype has only a few counts. V and J are TRBV5-1 and TRBJ1-2; 9 positions agree with TRBD1. J gave up 7 bases and V 3 bases, and 10 bases lay outside the gene matches. The CDR3 has 15 residues. Germline loops: CDR1 SGHRS, CDR2 YFSETQ. This CDR3 is CASSWTQGAPAGYTF. DNA of the CDR3: TGCGCCAGCAGCTGGACACAGGGGGCGCCGGCTGGCTACACCTTC.

There are many counts of this clonotype. CDR3 residues: CASSFGASSYEQYF. For the CDR3, the DNA is TGCGCCAGCAGTTTCGGGGCCAGCTCCTACGAGCAGTACTTC. The chain recombines TRBV5-1 with TRBJ2-7; D possibly uses TRBD1 or TRBD2 (5 bases each). The CDR3 length is 14 residues. V was cut by 5 bases and J by 0 bases, with 12 bases left in between. Germline CDR1 reads SGHRS; CDR2 reads YFSETQ. Full variable domain (rest looked up from reference TRBV5-1 and TRBJ2-7): KAGVTQTPRYLIKTRGQQVTLSCSPISGHRSVSWYQQTPGQGLQFLFEYFSETQRNKGNFPGRFSGRQFSNSRSEMNVSTLELGDSALYLCASSFGASSYEQYFGPGTRLTVT.

This clonotype was recorded at least ten times. The gene calls are TRBV5-6 and TRBJ1-5; TRBD1 aligns across 7 bases. The CDR3 runs 15 residues. V was pared by 2 bases and J by 0 bases, with 2 bases of the junction left unmatched. Germline-derived CDR1 and CDR2 are SGHDT and YYEEEE. In DNA form, the CDR3 reads TGTGCCAGCAGCTTCGGGGACAGTAGCAATCAGCCCCAGCATTTT. Translating it yields CASSFGDSSNQPQHF.

This clonotype was observed many times. The chain combines TRBV3-1 with TRBJ1-1; D is ambiguous. CDR1 is LGHDT and CDR2 is YNNKEL in the germline V gene (reference sequence). V was clipped by 3 bases and J by 2 bases, with 4 bases between them. CDR3 length: 12 residues. CDR3 region: CASSQVNTEAFF. CDR3 DNA: TGTGCCAGCAGCCAGGTAAACACTGAAGCTTTCTTT.

The chain couples TRBV2 to TRBJ2-2; tentatively, D is TRBD1 (6 bases). The CDR3 is 15 amino acids. With 5 bases removed from V and 4 bases from J, the gap between germline ends came to 14 bases. Germline CDR1 reads SNHLY; CDR2 reads FYNNEI. CDR3: CASSPSSGVTGELFF. The CDR3 nucleotides are TGTGCCAGCAGTCCGTCCTCAGGGGTCACCGGGGAGCTGTTTTTT.

The chain combines TRBV6-5 with TRBJ1-2; D call uncertain. The CDR3 totals 15 residues. V shed 0 bases and J shed 4 bases, with 12 bases lying between them. Germline V gene data show CDR1 as MNHEY and CDR2 as SVGAGI. CDR3 DNA: TGTGCCAGCAGTTACTCGTTTGACGGTCTCTATGGCTACACCTTC. It translates to CASSYSFDGLYGYTF.

J is TRBJ1-2 and V is TRBV7-8, with unresolved D. The V end was cut by 1 base, the J end by 3 bases, with 9 bases between. The germline gives CDR1 SGHVS, CDR2 FQNEAQ. CDR3 size: 14 residues. CDR3 region: CASSLDMLDYGYTF. CDR3 DNA: TGTGCCAGCAGCTTAGATATGTTGGACTATGGCTACACCTTC.

The genes are TRBV7-9 and TRBJ2-7, with unresolved D. The V and J ends lost 1 base and 4 bases respectively, with 11 bases between them. This CDR3 region has 14 residues. Germline CDR1 is SEHNR and CDR2 is FQNEAQ (reference sequence). CDR3: CASSLGSSYYEQYF. In DNA, the CDR3 is TGTGCCAGCAGCTTAGGCTCCAGCTATTACGAGCAGTACTTC. Complete variable domain (other parts from reference TRBV7-9 and TRBJ2-7): DTGVSQNPRHKITKRGQNVTFRCDPISEHNRLYWYRQTLGQGPEFLTYFQNEAQLEKSRLLSDRFSAERPKGSFSTLEIQRTEQGDSAMYLCASSLGSSYYEQYFGPGTRLTVT.

This clonotype was seen many times. The chain carries TRBV7-2 and TRBJ1-2; D is perhaps TRBD1 (6 bases). This CDR3 comprises 12 residues. Germline assignment: CDR1 SGHTA and CDR2 FQGNSA. V lost 5 bases and J lost 7, with 11 bases in between. Here the CDR3 DNA reads TGTGCCAGCAGCGTAGAGGGGGGTGGCTACACCTTC. Translated: CASSVEGGGYTF.

Comment on this clonotype: A clone one base away is much larger, so this may be a read error. The rearrangement joins TRBV30 to TRBJ1-2; TRBD1 agrees at 8 bases. CDR3 length: 13 amino acids. The J segment lost 10 bases and the V segment lost 1 base, leaving 8 bases of the junction unmatched. Germline assignment: CDR1 GTSNPN and CDR2 SVGIG (reference sequence). CDR3 region: CAWSGTGIDVYTF. The CDR3 DNA is TGTGCCTGGAGTGGGACAGGGATAGATGTCTACACCTTC.